The 13 T cell receptor beta chains in this list originate from one sample, sequenced in a study of CD8 T cells in ankylosing spondylitis. Their target antigens are unknown. Study-level points and caveats: In ankylosing spondylitis blood, a motif of several highly homologous TCR beta variants appeared characteristic.

MiXCR, applied by TCRdb to the 5' RACE reads, yields one record per CDR3 protein. The table lists about 440,000 distinct CDR3 sequences, roughly 18% of them singletons. The sequenced sample was blood, either unsorted or a sorted T cell fraction (not recorded which). The source is a male donor with ankylosing spondylitis.

The chain links TRBV6-1 to TRBJ1-5, with 7 bases fitting TRBD1. Per the germline V gene, CDR1 is MNHNS and CDR2 is SASEGT. This CDR3 region has 15 residues. Trimming removed 6 bases from V and 4 bases from J; junction bases left unmatched: 9. The CDR3 protein is CASRPGQMVNQPQHF. CDR3 sequence (DNA): TGTGCCAGCAGGCCGGGACAGATGGTTAATCAGCCCCAGCATTTT.

A few counts support this clonotype. V gene TRBV18 combines with J gene TRBJ1-5; tentatively, D is TRBD1 (5 bases). The CDR3 is 15 residues long. The ends were cut back, 2 bases at V and 4 bases at J, with 12 bases in the middle. CDR1 KGHSH and CDR2 LQKENI come from the germline V gene. The DNA of the CDR3 is TGTGCCAGCTCACCATATCGGGGGAAAAATCAGCCCCAGCATTTT. Its protein product is CASSPYRGKNQPQHF.

The chain uses TRBV20-1 and TRBJ1-2; 7 positions match TRBD1. The V gene's germline CDR1 is DFQATT and CDR2 SNEGSKA (reference sequence). The CDR3 has 11 amino acids. The DNA for the CDR3 is TGCAGCGCGGACAGGATGGATGGCTACACCTTC. As protein: CSADRMDGYTF.

This clonotype was observed a handful of times. This chain joins TRBV15 and TRBJ2-5, with 10 bases aligning to TRBD2. The CDR3 spans 16 residues. V lost 1 base and J lost 5; bases outside the gene matches: 7. Germline V CDR1 and CDR2: LNHNV, YYDKDF (reference sequence). In DNA, the CDR3 is TGTGCCACCAGCAGAGGGCTAGCGGGGGCAGGGGAGACCCAGTACTTC. It translates to CATSRGLAGAGETQYF.

This clonotype was counted only a few times. This chain connects TRBV7-9 to TRBJ2-4, with D tentatively TRBD1 or TRBD2 (7 bases each). Per germline, CDR1 SEHNR and CDR2 FQNEAQ (reference sequence). The CDR3 is made up of 15 amino acids. V lost 4 bases to trimming and J lost 2 bases, with 12 bases between them. CDR3 nucleotides: TGTGCCAGCAGCTCCAGGGGGGGGTCCAAAAACATTCAGTACTTC. It is translated as CASSSRGGSKNIQYF.

This chain uses TRBV10-3 with TRBJ2-1; 8 bases fit TRBD1. The V and J ends lost 7 bases and 6 bases, in that order; junction bases with no gene match: 8. The CDR3 length is 14 residues. The germline V gene has CDR1 ENHRY and CDR2 SYGVKD. For the CDR3, the DNA is TGTGCCATCACTCCGGGACAGGAAACCAATGAGCAGTTCTTC. As protein: CAITPGQETNEQFF.

This chain links TRBV5-5 with TRBJ2-7, with D unclear. V was clipped by 2 bases and J by 5 bases, with 14 bases between them. In germline, CDR1 is SGHKS, CDR2 YYEKEE (reference sequence). The CDR3 spans 14 residues. This chain's CDR3 is CASSFYHYTDEQYF. The CDR3 nucleotides read TGTGCCAGCAGCTTTTATCACTATACGGACGAGCAGTACTTC.

This clonotype appeared a few times. V gene TRBV4-2 combines with J gene TRBJ2-1, with no clear D. Germline V CDR1 and CDR2: LGHNA, YNFKEQ. The CDR3 is made up of 15 amino acids. V was shortened by 4 bases and J by 8 bases, with 18 bases between the two germline ends. The CDR3: CASSRVVEGVDEQFF. Here the CDR3 DNA reads TGTGCCAGCAGCCGGGTCGTAGAAGGCGTCGATGAGCAGTTCTTC.

This CDR3 is CASSLGGTGVQPQHF. Written as DNA, the CDR3 is TGTGCCAGCAGCTTGGGGGGGACAGGGGTTCAGCCCCAGCATTTT. The chain recombines TRBV5-6 with TRBJ1-5, with TRBD1 matching over 10 bases. The CDR3 has 15 residues. After removal of 0 bases from V and 6 bases from J, the junction contained 3 bases not matched to a gene. From germline, CDR1 is SGHDT and CDR2 YYEEEE.

This clonotype was counted only a few times. This chain uses TRBV27 with TRBJ2-1; the D gene is possibly TRBD2 (5 bases). Germline CDR1 is MNHEY and CDR2 is SMNVEV (reference sequence). The CDR3 spans 12 residues. Trimming removed 2 bases from V and 12 bases from J, with 11 bases in between. CDR3 sequence reads: CASSLVGRGQFF. Here the CDR3 DNA reads TGTGCCAGCAGTTTAGTCGGTCGGGGGCAGTTCTTC.

V and J are TRBV12-3 or TRBV12-4 and TRBJ2-3, with 13 bases that match TRBD2. The J segment lost 4 bases and the V segment lost 2 bases, leaving 0 bases of the junction unmatched. CDR3 length: 15 amino acids. The CDR3 bases are TGTGCCAGCAGTTTAACTAGCGGGGGGGCAGATACGCAGTATTTT. Translated, it gives CASSLTSGGADTQYF.

This clonotype showed up just a few times. The CDR3 bases are TGCAGTGCTGGAGGACAGGGGAACACTGAAGCTTTCTTT. The encoded protein is CSAGGQGNTEAFF. The rearrangement uses TRBV20-1 and TRBJ1-1; TRBD1 agrees at 8 bases. After removal of 5 bases from V and 1 base from J, the junction contained 3 bases not matched to a gene. The germline V gene encodes CDR1 DFQATT and CDR2 SNEGSKA (reference sequence). CDR3 size: 13 residues.

The CDR3 here is CASRTQVGTEAFF. The CDR3 bases are TGTGCCAGCAGGACCCAGGTGGGGACTGAAGCTTTCTTT. This chain uses TRBV2 with TRBJ1-1; no reliable D call. CDR1 and CDR2 (germline): SNHLY, FYNNEI. The CDR3 extends over 13 amino acids. Trimming pared 6 bases from V and 5 bases from J, leaving 13 bases between.